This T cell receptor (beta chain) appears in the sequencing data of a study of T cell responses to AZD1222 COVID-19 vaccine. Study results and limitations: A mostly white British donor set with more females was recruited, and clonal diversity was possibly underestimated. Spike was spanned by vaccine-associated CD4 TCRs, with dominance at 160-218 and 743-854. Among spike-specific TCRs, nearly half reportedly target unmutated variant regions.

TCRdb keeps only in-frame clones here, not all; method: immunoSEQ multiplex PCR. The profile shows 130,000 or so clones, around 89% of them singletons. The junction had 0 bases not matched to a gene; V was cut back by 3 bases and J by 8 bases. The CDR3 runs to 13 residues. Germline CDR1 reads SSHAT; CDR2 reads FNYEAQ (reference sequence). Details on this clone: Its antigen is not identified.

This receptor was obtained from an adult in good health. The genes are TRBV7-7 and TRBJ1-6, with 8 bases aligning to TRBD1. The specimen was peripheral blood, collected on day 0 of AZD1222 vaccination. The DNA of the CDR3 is TGTGCCAGCAGCTTGGGACAGGATTCACCCCTCCACTTT. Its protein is CASSLGQDSPLHF.